These T cell receptor beta chains were read from a single sample in a study of blood T cell repertoires in COVID-19. Here immunoSEQ multiplex PCR was the method, and the copy in TCRdb shows in-frame clones only, minus some. Of under 300,000 clones in the sample, roughly 91% are singletons; the top ten hold 2.3%. Sequencing was carried out using PBMCs or T cells enriched from blood (not recorded which). The receptors derive from a woman aged 40 to 49 with acute COVID-19. Both conserved end residues are part of each CDR3. The D gene is left open where the match is weak. Not every row has a clone size; where given, it reads once, few, many or a size class.

cdr3_length j_call d_call clone_size v_call cdr3_aa cdr3_nt
16 TRBJ2-5 TRBD2 - TRBV24-1 CATSEAGTTGKETQYF TGTGCCACCAGTGAGGCCGGGACTACCGGTAAAGAGACCCAGTACTTC
14 TRBJ1-6 - - TRBV7-9 CASSPDVYNSPLHF TGTGCCAGCAGCCCAGATGTTTATAATTCACCCCTCCACTTT
16 TRBJ2-2 - - TRBV3-1/TRBV3-2 CASSQEEGGPTGELFF TGTGCCAGCAGCCAAGAGGAAGGAGGGCCCACCGGGGAGCTGTTTTTT
13 TRBJ2-7 - - TRBV4-1 CASSQRLGGEQYF TGCGCCAGCAGCCAGAGACTAGGAGGCGAGCAGTACTTC
14 TRBJ1-3 - - TRBV19 CASSILGPGNTIYF TGTGCCAGTAGTATATTGGGCCCTGGAAACACCATATATTTT
14 TRBJ2-6 - - TRBV5-6 CASSPEGGANVLTF TGTGCCAGCAGCCCCGAGGGTGGGGCCAACGTCCTGACTTTC
11 TRBJ2-7 - - TRBV7-9 CASSPLYEQYF TGTGCCAGCAGCCCCTTATACGAGCAGTACTTC
15 TRBJ2-7 - - TRBV5-6 CASSLGTRGIYEQYF TGTGCCAGCAGCTTGGGGACTAGGGGGATCTACGAGCAGTACTTC
15 TRBJ1-1 TRBD1 - TRBV7-2 CASSFGTVSNTEAFF TGTGCCAGCAGCTTCGGGACAGTATCGAACACTGAAGCTTTCTTT
13 TRBJ1-2 TRBD1 - TRBV2 CASSEQGASGYTF TGTGCCAGCAGTGAACAGGGGGCGTCTGGCTACACCTTC
16 TRBJ2-1 - - TRBV6-4 CASSAFSTGGGSEQFF TGTGCCAGCAGTGCCTTCTCAACAGGGGGGGGTAGTGAGCAGTTCTTC
20 TRBJ2-1 - - TRBV18 CASSPYGGSTLASSYNEQFF TGTGCCAGCTCACCATACGGAGGGTCCACCCTCGCCAGCTCCTACAATGAGCAGTTCTTC
16 TRBJ2-7 TRBD1 - TRBV28 CASSSYPRQGSYEQYF TGTGCCAGCAGTTCATACCCCAGACAGGGCTCCTACGAGCAGTACTTC
15 TRBJ2-3 TRBD2 - TRBV6-2/TRBV6-3 CASSYSGGRADTQYF TGTGCCAGCAGTTACTCTGGCGGGAGGGCGGATACGCAGTATTTT
16 TRBJ2-1 - - TRBV4-2 CASSQDGGGLYNEQFF TGTGCCAGCAGCCAAGATGGGGGGGGCCTCTACAATGAGCAGTTCTTC
14 TRBJ1-5 - few TRBV6-6 CASSRDGGVEPQHF TGTGCCAGCAGTCGGGACGGAGGAGTGGAGCCCCAGCATTTT
15 TRBJ2-3 TRBD2 - TRBV6-1 CASSEVVAGQDTQYF TGTGCCAGCAGTGAAGTGGTAGCGGGCCAGGATACGCAGTATTTT
14 TRBJ2-1 - - TRBV5-4 CASSLDIGSNEQFF TGTGCCAGCAGCCTCGACATTGGAAGCAATGAGCAGTTCTTC
15 TRBJ2-5 TRBD1 - TRBV9 CASSVATGAGETQYF TGTGCCAGCAGCGTAGCTACAGGGGCTGGTGAGACCCAGTACTTC
15 TRBJ2-1 TRBD1 - TRBV2 CASKVRGPVGNEQFF TGTGCCAGCAAGGTGAGGGGGCCCGTGGGCAATGAGCAGTTCTTC
16 TRBJ2-2 - - TRBV9 CASSVEGGKGTGELFF TGTGCCAGCAGCGTAGAGGGGGGGAAGGGCACCGGGGAGCTGTTTTTT